The 11 T cell receptor beta chains reported below all come from one sample, sequenced in a study of blood T cell repertoires in COVID-19 (TCRdb year 2020). The library was built by means of the immunoSEQ multiplex PCR assay. TCRdb took this table from immuneACCESS and kept in-frame rearrangements with V and J called. Such tables lack part of the clones; where checked against another copy, unresolved V genes explain under half of the gap, and the rest is unexplained. The sample table contains 200,000 or so clones; only one count was recorded for around four fifths of them. The ten top clones hold 8% to 11% of the sample. The sample comprised peripheral blood. The receptors originated from a woman over 75 with COVID-19, enrolled during active disease.

The chain recombines TRBV2 with TRBJ1-6; 7 bases are shared with TRBD1. With 6 bases clipped from V and 12 bases from J, the junction kept 11 bases outside the gene matches. The CDR3 has 14 residues. Germline V gene data show CDR1 as SNHLY and CDR2 as FYNNEI. The CDR3 is CASRRPQGREPLHF. Written as DNA, the CDR3 is TGTGCCAGCAGGCGGCCACAGGGGCGGGAACCCCTCCACTTT.

V gene TRBV3-1 (or the pseudogene TRBV3-2) combines with J gene TRBJ1-1, with D uncertain. Germline values: CDR1 LGHDT, CDR2 YNNKEL (reference sequence). V lost 4 bases, J lost 0 bases, and 9 bases lay in between. This CDR3 is built from 14 residues. DNA for the CDR3: TGTGCCAGCAGCCTGCCGGGAGTGAACACTGAAGCTTTCTTT. This gives the protein CASSLPGVNTEAFF.

The rearrangement links TRBV5-1 to TRBJ2-5; unclear D gene. Trimming took off 0 bases at V and 1 base at J, with 7 bases between the two ends. The germline V gene has CDR1 SGHRS and CDR2 YFSETQ. The CDR3 length is 14 residues. Written as DNA, the CDR3 is TGCGCCAGCAGCTTGGACGGTATCCAAGAGACCCAGTACTTC. This sequence encodes CASSLDGIQETQYF. Supplemented by reference TRBV5-1 and TRBJ2-5, the full variable domain reads KAGVTQTPRYLIKTRGQQVTLSCSPISGHRSVSWYQQTPGQGLQFLFEYFSETQRNKGNFPGRFSGRQFSNSRSEMNVSTLELGDSALYLCASSLDGIQETQYFGPGTRLLVL.

The chain links TRBV19 to TRBJ2-2; 9 bases are a match to TRBD2. The CDR3 runs 16 residues. Per the germline V gene, CDR1 is LNHDA and CDR2 is SQIVND (reference sequence). V lost 8 bases and J lost 7; bases outside the gene matches: 14. This CDR3 is CASRKQSGGKNGELFF. DNA for the CDR3: TGTGCCAGTCGAAAGCAAAGCGGGGGGAAAAACGGGGAGCTGTTTTTT.

This clone was recorded only once. The gene calls are TRBV5-8 and TRBJ1-1; the match to TRBD1 covers 11 bases. Germline CDR1 reads SGHTS; CDR2 reads YDEGEE. The CDR3 is 16 residues long. Unmatched junction bases numbered 8, after V lost 4 bases and J lost 3 bases. Written as DNA, the CDR3 is TGTGCCAGCAGCCTATACCGGACAGGGGGCTACACTGAAGCTTTCTTT. This sequence encodes CASSLYRTGGYTEAFF.

The chain employs TRBV5-1 and TRBJ2-3; D uncertain. The CDR3 is made up of 13 amino acids. The germline CDR1 and CDR2 sequences are SGHRS and YFSETQ. V lost 3 bases to trimming and J lost 4 bases, with 9 bases between them. The CDR3 is CASSSQVPDTQYF. The CDR3 DNA is TGCGCCAGCAGCTCCCAGGTCCCAGATACGCAGTATTTT.

This rearrangement joins TRBV6-2 or TRBV6-3 to TRBJ1-2; D perhaps matches TRBD1 (6 bases). Germline CDR1 MNHEY, CDR2 SVGEGT. The CDR3 runs to 16 residues. Trimming took 5 bases from V and 5 from J, leaving 21 bases between them. The DNA for the CDR3 is TGTGCCAGCAGTACCCCACAGGGACGGGGGGTATATGGCTACACCTTC. This gives the protein CASSTPQGRGVYGYTF.

The chain carries TRBV6-6 and TRBJ2-3, with 9 bases lining up with TRBD2. V lost 6 bases and J lost 4; bases outside the gene matches: 8. Per germline, CDR1 MNHNY and CDR2 SVGAGI (reference sequence). The CDR3 totals 15 residues. CDR3 amino acids: CASSNSGLAADTQYF. CDR3 bases: TGTGCCAGCAGCAACTCGGGACTAGCAGCAGATACGCAGTATTTT.

The chain has TRBV28 and TRBJ1-1; a weak D match, TRBD1 (5 bases). The ends were cut back, 6 bases at V and 0 bases at J, with 8 bases in the middle. Germline V gene sequence: CDR1 MDHEN, CDR2 SYDVKM. The CDR3 has 13 residues. CDR3 residues: CASSWTLNTEAFF. As DNA, the CDR3 is TGTGCCAGCAGCTGGACACTGAACACTGAAGCTTTCTTT.

J is TRBJ2-5 and V is TRBV5-4; D perhaps matches TRBD1 (6 bases). Germline-derived CDR1 and CDR2 are SGHNT and YYREEE (reference sequence). The CDR3 is made up of 13 amino acids. Trimming stripped 2 bases from V and 4 bases from J, with 9 bases between. The chain's CDR3 is CASSFQGSETQYF. CDR3 nucleotide sequence: TGTGCCAGCAGCTTCCAGGGGTCAGAGACCCAGTACTTC.

This clone was detected only a few times. Other DNA sequences in the sample encode the same CDR3. The chain carries TRBV18 and TRBJ1-1, with 7 nucleotides matching TRBD1. Germline-derived CDR1 and CDR2 are KGHSH and LQKENI. The trim removed 2 bases at V and 5 bases at J, leaving 5 bases unmatched. There are 14 residues in the CDR3. The chain's CDR3 is CASSPTGESTEAFF. The CDR3 DNA sequence: TGTGCCAGCTCACCAACAGGGGAAAGTACTGAAGCTTTCTTT. Complete variable domain (other parts from reference TRBV18 and TRBJ1-1): NAGVMQNPRHLVRRRGQEARLRCSPMKGHSHVYWYRQLPEEGLKFMVYLQKENIIDESGMPKERFSAEFPKEGPSILRIQQVVRGDSAAYFCASSPTGESTEAFFGQGTRLTVV.